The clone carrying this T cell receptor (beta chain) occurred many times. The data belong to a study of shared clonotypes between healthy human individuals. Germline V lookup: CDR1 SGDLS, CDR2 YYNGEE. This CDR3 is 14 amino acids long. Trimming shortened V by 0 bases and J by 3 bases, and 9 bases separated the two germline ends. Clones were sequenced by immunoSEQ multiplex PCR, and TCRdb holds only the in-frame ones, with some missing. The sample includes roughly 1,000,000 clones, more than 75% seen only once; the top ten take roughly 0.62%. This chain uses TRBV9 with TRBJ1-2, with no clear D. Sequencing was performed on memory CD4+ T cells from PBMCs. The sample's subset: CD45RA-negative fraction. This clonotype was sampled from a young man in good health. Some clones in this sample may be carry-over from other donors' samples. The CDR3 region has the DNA TGTGCCAGCAGCGTAGATGAAGTGGACTATGGCTACACCTTC. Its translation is CASSVDEVDYGYTF.